These 14 T cell receptor beta chains originate from one sample sequenced in a study of beta chain features in type 1 diabetes. Study observations and caveats: For Type 1 diabetes patients, all four CD4+ subsets carried TCRB CDR3s that were moderately but significantly shorter.

These receptors' antigens are unknown. What was sequenced were expressed TCRB transcripts, since all of the isolated RNA had been reverse transcribed. Using immunoSEQ multiplex PCR, the repertoire was profiled, and TCRdb retains in-frame clones only, with some absent. The sample gives around 650,000 clones, 9.5% to 15% of which show up once; around 0.12% is in the top ten. Sequenced: naive CD4+ T cells from blood. The source of these receptors is a man younger than 40 with type 1 diabetes.

The rearrangement joins TRBV7-2 to TRBJ2-7; either TRBD1 or TRBD2 may supply D (5 bases each). The germline V gene has CDR1 SGHTA and CDR2 FQGNSA. The CDR3 spans 15 residues. V lost 5 bases and J lost 1, with 15 bases in between. In DNA, the CDR3 is TGTGCCAGCAGCCTCGCCTCTGGGGGTTCCTACGAGCAGTACTTC. Translating it yields CASSLASGGSYEQYF.

J is TRBJ2-1 and V is TRBV19; the D gene is possibly TRBD1 (5 bases). The V gene lost 10 bases and the J gene lost 9 bases, with 13 bases spanning the gap. The CDR3 is 11 residues long. Germline CDR1 reads LNHDA; CDR2 reads SQIVND (reference sequence). The DNA for the CDR3 is TGTGCCACCTACTGGGGCCGTGAGCAGTTCTTC. Its translation: CATYWGREQFF.

This chain joins TRBV7-9 and TRBJ1-2; a weak D match, TRBD1 (6 bases). V was pared by 3 bases and J by 11 bases, with 16 bases between. The CDR3 contains 13 residues. From germline, CDR1 is SEHNR and CDR2 FQNEAQ (reference sequence). CDR3 sequence (DNA): TGTGCCAGCAGCTTCTTGGCAGGGGAGCGGTACACCTTC. Translation gives CASSFLAGERYTF.

This clone has only a few counts. The V gene is TRBV6-5, the J gene TRBJ2-3; D is uncertain. This CDR3 region has 15 residues. V was shortened by 2 bases and J by 0 bases, with 9 bases between the two germline ends. Per germline, CDR1 MNHEY and CDR2 SVGAGI. The CDR3, as DNA: TGTGCCAGCAGTTACGGGTCGAGAAGCACAGATACGCAGTATTTT. Translating gives CASSYGSRSTDTQYF.

This chain connects TRBV4-3 to TRBJ2-5; a weak D match, TRBD1 (6 bases). The CDR3 extends over 16 amino acids. Trimming left V 1 base short and J 8 bases short, with 20 bases between. CDR1 LGHNA and CDR2 YSLEER come from the germline V gene. CDR3: CASSQGGHGGGFTQYF. CDR3 in DNA: TGCGCCAGCAGCCAAGGGGGGCATGGCGGCGGGTTCACCCAGTACTTC.

The chain is built from TRBV7-8 and TRBJ2-5; the D gene is possibly TRBD2 (5 bases). The CDR3 runs 14 residues. From germline, CDR1 is SGHVS and CDR2 FQNEAQ. Trimming removed 3 bases from V and 5 bases from J, with 13 bases in between. The chain's CDR3 is CASSLALRGETQYF. In DNA, the CDR3 is TGTGCCAGCAGCTTGGCACTCAGAGGGGAGACCCAGTACTTC. Supplemented by reference TRBV7-8 and TRBJ2-5, the full variable domain reads GAGVSQSPRYKVAKRGQDVALRCDPISGHVSLFWYQQALGQGPEFLTYFQNEAQLDKSGLPSDRFFAERPEGSVSTLKIQRTQQEDSAVYLCASSLALRGETQYFGPGTRLLVL.

This clone occurred a few times. The chain has TRBV6-1 and TRBJ2-1, with a tentative D call TRBD2 (5 bases). Germline V gives CDR1 MNHNS, CDR2 SASEGT. Between the trimmed V and J ends, which lost 5 bases and 5 bases, there was a span of 10 bases. The CDR3 has 13 residues. This CDR3 is CASSRTADNEQFF. CDR3 coding DNA: TGTGCCAGCAGTCGGACTGCCGACAATGAGCAGTTCTTC.

The genes are TRBV6-5 and TRBJ2-7; D is possibly TRBD2 (5 bases). Germline CDR1 MNHEY, CDR2 SVGAGI. Trimming cost V 5 bases and J 2 bases, with 10 bases left between them. This CDR3 comprises 13 residues. In nucleotides, the CDR3 is TGTGCCAGCAGTCCGGGAAGTACCTACGAGCAGTACTTC. It encodes CASSPGSTYEQYF.

This clone has only a few counts. The chain recombines TRBV28 with TRBJ2-7, with 9 nucleotides matching TRBD1. Looked up from germline, CDR1 is MDHEN and CDR2 is SYDVKM. Trimming took 4 bases from V and 4 from J; bases not matched to a gene: 11. This CDR3 has 16 amino acids. The CDR3 DNA is TGTGCCAGCAGTTCGGCTTCCGGGACAGGGTTATACGAGCAGTACTTC. Residues: CASSSASGTGLYEQYF.

V and J are TRBV6-1 and TRBJ2-7, with 7 bases identical to TRBD1. Germline V lookup: CDR1 MNHNS, CDR2 SASEGT. The CDR3 totals 15 residues. After removal of 4 bases from V and 0 bases from J, the junction contained 6 bases not matched to a gene. Written as DNA, the CDR3 is TGTGCCAGCAGTGGGGGGACAGCTAGCTCCTACGAGCAGTACTTC. Amino acids: CASSGGTASSYEQYF.

The chain recombines TRBV6-5 with TRBJ1-2; the match to TRBD1 covers 7 bases. The CDR3 is made up of 16 amino acids. Germline CDR1 is MNHEY and CDR2 is SVGAGI. V shed 0 bases, J shed 6 bases, and the junction held 10 bases outside the gene matches. The CDR3 sequence: CASSYSGVIQGHGYTF. The CDR3 nucleotides are TGTGCCAGCAGTTACTCGGGGGTAATACAGGGGCATGGCTACACCTTC.

In this sample, this clone turned up a few times. The V call is TRBV9, the J call TRBJ2-1; D is unresolved. The CDR3 consists of 14 residues. Per germline, CDR1 SGDLS and CDR2 YYNGEE. Between the trimmed V and J ends, which lost 3 bases and 8 bases, there was a span of 15 bases. CDR3 amino acids: CASSAQVRVDEQFF. CDR3 DNA: TGTGCCAGCAGCGCTCAAGTTAGGGTAGATGAGCAGTTCTTC.

The J gene is TRBJ2-7, the V gene TRBV6-6; a weak D match, TRBD2 (6 bases). Germline loops: CDR1 MNHNY, CDR2 SVGAGI (reference sequence). This CDR3 has 12 amino acids. V was shortened by 6 bases and J by 6 bases, with 12 bases between the two germline ends. CDR3 amino acids: CASSPGGSEQYF. CDR3 in DNA: TGTGCCAGCAGCCCCGGGGGATCCGAGCAGTACTTC.

There are a few counts of this clone. The J gene is TRBJ1-5, the V gene TRBV4-2; the D is unclear. With 4 bases removed from V and 0 bases from J, the gap between germline ends came to 13 bases. The CDR3 has 16 amino acids. CDR1 is LGHNA, CDR2 YNFKEQ, per germline. DNA for the CDR3: TGTGCCAGCAGCCCCTGGCGAGGTAATAGCAATCAGCCCCAGCATTTT. This encodes CASSPWRGNSNQPQHF.